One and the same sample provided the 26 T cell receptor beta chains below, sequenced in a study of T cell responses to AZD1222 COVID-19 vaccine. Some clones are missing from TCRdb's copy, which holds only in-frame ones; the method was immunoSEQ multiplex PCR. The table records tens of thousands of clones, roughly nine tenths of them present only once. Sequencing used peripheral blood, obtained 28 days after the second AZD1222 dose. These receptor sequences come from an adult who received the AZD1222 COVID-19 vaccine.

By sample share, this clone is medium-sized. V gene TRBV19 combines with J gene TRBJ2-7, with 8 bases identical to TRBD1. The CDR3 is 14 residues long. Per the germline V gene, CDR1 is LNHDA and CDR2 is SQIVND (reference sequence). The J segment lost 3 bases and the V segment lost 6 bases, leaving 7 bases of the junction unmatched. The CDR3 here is CASRPGTGLYEQYF. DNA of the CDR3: TGTGCCAGTAGGCCCGGGACAGGCCTCTACGAGCAGTACTTC.

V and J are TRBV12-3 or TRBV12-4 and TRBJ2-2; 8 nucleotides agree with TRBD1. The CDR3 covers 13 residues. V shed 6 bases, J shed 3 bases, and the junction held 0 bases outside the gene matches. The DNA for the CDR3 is TGTGCCAGCAGACAGGGGGACACCGGGGAGCTGTTTTTT. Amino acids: CASRQGDTGELFF.

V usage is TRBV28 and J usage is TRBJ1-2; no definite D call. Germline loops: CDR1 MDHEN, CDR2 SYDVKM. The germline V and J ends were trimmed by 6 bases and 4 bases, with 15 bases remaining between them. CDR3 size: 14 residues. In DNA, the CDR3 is TGTGCCAGCAGCCCTCCCGGACGGACCTATGGCTACACCTTC. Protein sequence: CASSPPGRTYGYTF.

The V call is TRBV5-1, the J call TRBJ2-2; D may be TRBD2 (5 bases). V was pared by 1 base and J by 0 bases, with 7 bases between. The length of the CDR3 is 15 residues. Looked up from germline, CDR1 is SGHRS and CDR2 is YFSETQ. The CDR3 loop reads CASSLWESNTGELFF. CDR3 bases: TGCGCCAGCAGCTTGTGGGAGTCGAACACCGGGGAGCTGTTTTTT.

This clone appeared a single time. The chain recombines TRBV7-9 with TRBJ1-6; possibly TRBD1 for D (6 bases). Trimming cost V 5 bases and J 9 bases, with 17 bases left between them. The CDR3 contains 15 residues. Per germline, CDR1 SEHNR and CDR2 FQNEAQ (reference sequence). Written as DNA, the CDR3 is TGTGCCAGCAGCGCGGGGGGCAGGGAGGCTTCACCCCTCCACTTT. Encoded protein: CASSAGGREASPLHF.

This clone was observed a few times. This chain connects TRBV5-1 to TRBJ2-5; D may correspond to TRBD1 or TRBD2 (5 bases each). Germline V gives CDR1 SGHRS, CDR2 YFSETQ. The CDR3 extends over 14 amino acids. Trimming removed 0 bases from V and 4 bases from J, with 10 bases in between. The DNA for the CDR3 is TGCGCCAGCAGCTTGGGAGGGGTAGCAGAGACCCAGTACTTC. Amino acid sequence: CASSLGGVAETQYF.

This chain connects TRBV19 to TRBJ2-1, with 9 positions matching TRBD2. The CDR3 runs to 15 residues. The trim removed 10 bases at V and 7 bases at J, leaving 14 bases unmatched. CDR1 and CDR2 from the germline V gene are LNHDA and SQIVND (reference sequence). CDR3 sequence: CATLSGSGGSNEQFF. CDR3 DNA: TGTGCCACCTTATCGGGGAGCGGGGGGTCGAATGAGCAGTTCTTC.

CDR3: CASSVAGSSYNEQFF. As DNA, the CDR3 is TGCGCCAGCAGCGTAGCGGGGTCCTCCTACAATGAGCAGTTCTTC. J is TRBJ2-1 and V is TRBV5-1; 8 bases agree with TRBD2. This CDR3 comprises 15 residues. CDR1 and CDR2 (germline): SGHRS, YFSETQ. V was pared by 4 bases and J by 0 bases, with 3 bases of the junction left unmatched.

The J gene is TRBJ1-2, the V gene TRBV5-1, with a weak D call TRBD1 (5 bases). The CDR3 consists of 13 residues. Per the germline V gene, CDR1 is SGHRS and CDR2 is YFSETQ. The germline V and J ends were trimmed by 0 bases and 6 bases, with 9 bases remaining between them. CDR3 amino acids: CASSLGGADGYTF. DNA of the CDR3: TGCGCCAGCAGCTTGGGAGGGGCGGATGGCTACACCTTC. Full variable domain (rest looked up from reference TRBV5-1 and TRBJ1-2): KAGVTQTPRYLIKTRGQQVTLSCSPISGHRSVSWYQQTPGQGLQFLFEYFSETQRNKGNFPGRFSGRQFSNSRSEMNVSTLELGDSALYLCASSLGGADGYTFGSGTRLTVV.

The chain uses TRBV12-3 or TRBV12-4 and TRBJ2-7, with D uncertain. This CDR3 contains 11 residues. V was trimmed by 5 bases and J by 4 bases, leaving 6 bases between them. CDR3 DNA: TGTGCCAGCAGTGCGTTTTACGAGCAGTACTTC. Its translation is CASSAFYEQYF.

The CDR3 spells CAWSARGGSNQPQHF. The CDR3 DNA reads TGTGCCTGGAGTGCCCGAGGGGGGAGTAACCAGCCCCAGCATTTT. J is TRBJ1-5 and V is TRBV30, with D perhaps TRBD1 (6 bases). Trimming removed 1 base at V and 7 bases at J, with 17 bases between. The CDR3 spans 15 residues. CDR1 and CDR2 (germline): GTSNPN, SVGIG (reference sequence).

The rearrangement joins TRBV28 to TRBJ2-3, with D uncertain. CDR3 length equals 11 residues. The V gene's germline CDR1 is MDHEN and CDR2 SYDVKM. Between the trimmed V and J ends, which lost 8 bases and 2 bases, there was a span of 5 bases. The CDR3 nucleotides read TGTGCCAGCGGGCTCACAGATACGCAGTATTTT. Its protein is CASGLTDTQYF.

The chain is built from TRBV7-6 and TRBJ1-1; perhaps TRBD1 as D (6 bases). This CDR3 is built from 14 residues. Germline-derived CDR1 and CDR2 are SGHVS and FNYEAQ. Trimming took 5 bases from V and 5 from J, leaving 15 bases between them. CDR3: CASSRGGSNTEAFF. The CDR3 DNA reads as TGTGCCAGCAGCCGAGGGGGGAGTAATACTGAAGCTTTCTTT. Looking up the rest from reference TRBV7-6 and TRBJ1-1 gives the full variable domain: GAGVSQSPRYKVTKRGQDVALRCDPISGHVSLYWYRQALGQGPEFLTYFNYEAQQDKSGLPNDRFSAERPEGSISTLTIQRTEQRDSAMYRCASSRGGSNTEAFFGQGTRLTVV.

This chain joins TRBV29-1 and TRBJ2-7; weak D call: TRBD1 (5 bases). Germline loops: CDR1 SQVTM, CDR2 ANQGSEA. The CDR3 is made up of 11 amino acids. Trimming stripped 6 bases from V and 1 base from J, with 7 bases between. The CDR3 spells CSVQGSYEQYF. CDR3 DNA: TGCAGCGTCCAGGGTTCCTACGAGCAGTACTTC.

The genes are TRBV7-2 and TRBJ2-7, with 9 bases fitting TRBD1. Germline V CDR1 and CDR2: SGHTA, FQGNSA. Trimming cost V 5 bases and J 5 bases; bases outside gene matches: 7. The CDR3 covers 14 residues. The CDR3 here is CASSTDRGGNEQYF. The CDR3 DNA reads TGTGCCAGCAGCACAGACAGGGGGGGCAACGAGCAGTACTTC.

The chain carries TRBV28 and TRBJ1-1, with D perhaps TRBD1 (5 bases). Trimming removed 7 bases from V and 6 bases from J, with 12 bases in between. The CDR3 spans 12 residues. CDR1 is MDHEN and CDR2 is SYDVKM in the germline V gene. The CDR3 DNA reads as TGTGCCAGCACCCAGCGGGGGTCTGAAGCTTTCTTT. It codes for CASTQRGSEAFF.

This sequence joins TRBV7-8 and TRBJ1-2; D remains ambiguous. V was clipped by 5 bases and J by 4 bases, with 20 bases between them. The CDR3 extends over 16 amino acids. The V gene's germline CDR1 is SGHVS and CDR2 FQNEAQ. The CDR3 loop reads CASSPVYGGGFYGYTF. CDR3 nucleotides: TGTGCCAGCAGCCCAGTCTATGGTGGAGGATTCTATGGCTACACCTTC. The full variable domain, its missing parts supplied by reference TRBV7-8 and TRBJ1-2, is GAGVSQSPRYKVAKRGQDVALRCDPISGHVSLFWYQQALGQGPEFLTYFQNEAQLDKSGLPSDRFFAERPEGSVSTLKIQRTQQEDSAVYLCASSPVYGGGFYGYTFGSGTRLTVV.

CDR3 protein: CASTPPGGSYGYTF. CDR3 in DNA: TGTGCCAGTACCCCACCAGGGGGGAGCTATGGCTACACCTTC. V gene TRBV19 combines with J gene TRBJ1-2; 7 nucleotides match TRBD1. Germline trimming cut 7 bases from V and 4 bases from J; bases unmatched to any gene: 9. The CDR3 runs 14 residues. From germline, CDR1 is LNHDA and CDR2 SQIVND (reference sequence).

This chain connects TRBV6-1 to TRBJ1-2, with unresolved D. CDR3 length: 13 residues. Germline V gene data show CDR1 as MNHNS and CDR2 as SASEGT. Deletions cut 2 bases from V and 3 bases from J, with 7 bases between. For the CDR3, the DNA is TGTGCCAGCAGTGAACAGGAGGACTATGGCTACACCTTC. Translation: CASSEQEDYGYTF.

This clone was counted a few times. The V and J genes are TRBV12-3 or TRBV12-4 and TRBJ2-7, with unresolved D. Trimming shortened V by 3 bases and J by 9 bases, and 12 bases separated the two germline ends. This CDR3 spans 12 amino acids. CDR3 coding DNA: TGTGCCAGCAGTTTTACCGCGCTGGGGCAGTACTTC. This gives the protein CASSFTALGQYF.

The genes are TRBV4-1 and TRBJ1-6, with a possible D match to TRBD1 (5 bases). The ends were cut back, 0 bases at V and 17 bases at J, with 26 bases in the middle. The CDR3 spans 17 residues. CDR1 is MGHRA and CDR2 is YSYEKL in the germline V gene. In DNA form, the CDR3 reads TGCGCCAGCAGCCAAGAGGGTGCGGGGACTTCAATCCTCCCCATCCACTTT. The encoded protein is CASSQEGAGTSILPIHF.

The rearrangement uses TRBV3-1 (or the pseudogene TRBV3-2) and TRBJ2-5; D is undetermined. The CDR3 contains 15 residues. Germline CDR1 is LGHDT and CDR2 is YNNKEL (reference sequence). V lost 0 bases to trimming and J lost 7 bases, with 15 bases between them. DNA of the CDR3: TGTGCCAGCAGCCAAGACGGAGCTGTGTCAGGGACCCAGTACTTC. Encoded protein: CASSQDGAVSGTQYF.

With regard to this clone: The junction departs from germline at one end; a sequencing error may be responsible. CDR3 residues: CASRLDRDGYGYTF. The DNA of the CDR3 is TGTGCCAGCAGGTTAGACAGGGACGGCTATGGCTACACCTTC. This chain joins TRBV7-2 and TRBJ1-2, with TRBD1 matching 7 bases. CDR3 length equals 14 residues. Germline CDR1 reads SGHTA; CDR2 reads FQGNSA.

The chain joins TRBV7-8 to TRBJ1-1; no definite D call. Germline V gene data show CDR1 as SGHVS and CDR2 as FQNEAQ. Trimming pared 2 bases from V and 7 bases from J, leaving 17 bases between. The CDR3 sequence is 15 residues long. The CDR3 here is CASSLLFGPRVEAFF. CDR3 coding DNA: TGTGCCAGCAGCTTACTATTCGGACCGAGGGTTGAAGCTTTCTTT.

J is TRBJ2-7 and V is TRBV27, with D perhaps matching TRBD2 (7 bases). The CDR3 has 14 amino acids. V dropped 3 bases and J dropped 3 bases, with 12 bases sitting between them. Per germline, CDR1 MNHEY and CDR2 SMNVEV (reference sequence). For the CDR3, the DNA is TGTGCCAGCAGTTTGCGGGGGCCTGACTACGAGCAGTACTTC. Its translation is CASSLRGPDYEQYF.

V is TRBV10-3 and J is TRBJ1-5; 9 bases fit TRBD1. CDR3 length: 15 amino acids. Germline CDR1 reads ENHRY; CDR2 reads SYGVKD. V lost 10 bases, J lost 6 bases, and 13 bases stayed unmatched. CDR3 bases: TGTGCCACGAAGAGGGACAGGGAGGGATCTCAGCCCCAGCATTTT. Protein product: CATKRDREGSQPQHF.